This T cell receptor (beta chain) was profiled in a study of blood T cells in healthy people across ages. Findings and limits, study-wide: Age showed a roughly linear inverse relationship with TCR beta diversity per million T cells.

With regard to this clonotype: As yet, its antigen is unknown.

The CDR3 spans 14 residues. V lost 0 bases to trimming and J lost 7 bases, with 13 bases between them. The germline CDR1 and CDR2 sequences are DFQATT and SNEGSKA (reference sequence). Next came a second PCR, run for about 7 to 12 cycles, which used a sample-barcoded 5' primer along with a J-beta primer mix. Each of the cDNA molecules was tagged by a template-switch adaptor with 12 random nucleotides. TCRdb redid the calling of the 5' RACE reads with MiXCR, one entry per CDR3 protein. The table has some 700,000 distinct CDR3 sequences, 43% seen once. Each donor had approximately 10 milliliters of peripheral blood drawn.

The clonotype originates from a woman aged 60 to 75 in good health. The source material was blood. The rearrangement links TRBV20-1 to TRBJ2-1; D might be TRBD2 (6 bases). CDR3 DNA: TGCAGTGCTAGAGAGGGCGGGGAGGTGAATGAGCAGTTCTTC. It specifies CSAREGGEVNEQFF.